This T cell receptor beta chain appears in the sequencing data of a study of blood T cell repertoires in COVID-19. For the study at large: Spain, Italy and the United States supplied samples that represented acute and convalescent COVID-19. PBMCs, B-cell-depleted T cells, or T cells provided the cDNA or gDNA that made up the material.

Germline values: CDR1 SEHNR, CDR2 FQNEAQ (reference sequence). The V end lost 5 bases, the J end lost 4 bases, and 11 bases lay between the germline ends. CDR3 size: 13 residues. In the authors' methods: By means of reference gene primer amplification, nucleated cell counts were estimated. Sequencing used immunoSEQ multiplex PCR; TCRdb keeps in-frame clones, though not all of them. The V and J calls and clone size come from that table; D and trimming were worked out from the DNA. In the table there are 50,000 to 65,000 clones, almost 95% of which are singletons. The gene calls are TRBV7-9 and TRBJ1-1; D is ambiguous. The clonotype originates from a man aged 45-60 years with active COVID-19. The sample comprised peripheral blood. Written as DNA, the CDR3 is TGTGCCAGCAGCAGACCTGGGCCCACTGAAGCTTTCTTT. This codes for CASSRPGPTEAFF.